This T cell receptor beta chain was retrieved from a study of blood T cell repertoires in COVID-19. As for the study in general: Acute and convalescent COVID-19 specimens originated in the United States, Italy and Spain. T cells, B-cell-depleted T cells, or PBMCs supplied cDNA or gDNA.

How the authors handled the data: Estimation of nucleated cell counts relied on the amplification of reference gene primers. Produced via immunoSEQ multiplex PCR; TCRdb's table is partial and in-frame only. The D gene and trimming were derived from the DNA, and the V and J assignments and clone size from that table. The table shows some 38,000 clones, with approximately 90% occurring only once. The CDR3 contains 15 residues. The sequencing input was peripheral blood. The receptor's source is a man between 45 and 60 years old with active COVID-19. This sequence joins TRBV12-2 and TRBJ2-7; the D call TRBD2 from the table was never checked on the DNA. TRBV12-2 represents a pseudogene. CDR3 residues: CASRRLAGGTYEQYF. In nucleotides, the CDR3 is TGTGCAAGTCGCCGACTAGCGGGGGGAACCTACGAGCAGTACTTC.